This passage covers 3 T cell receptor beta chains from one sample sequenced in a study of tumor-infiltrating lymphocytes in primary liver carcinoma. Constant-region priming of roughly 490 ng total RNA yielded TCR beta cDNA. Slightly modified ARM-PCR, run as three nested multiplex PCR rounds, produced the TCR beta libraries. TRBV1-TRBV30 forward primers paired with a C-beta reverse primer were used in the first two PCR rounds, which ran approximately 10 cycles each. TCRdb fed the multiplex PCR reads into MiXCR, producing one record per CDR3 protein. Seen here are 100,000 or so distinct CDR3 sequences, around two thirds observed once, and the top ten hold around 10%. Total RNA and DNA came together from approximately 20-30 mg of bulk tissue without cell sorting. The sample taken for sequencing was liver tumor tissue from sampling region 2. Regarding subset: tumor region T2, inferior pole. Receptors were obtained from a woman aged 55-69 years with primary liver carcinoma and hepatitis B virus infection.

As concerns this clonotype: A junction boundary mismatches the germline segment, possibly from a read error. The chain couples TRBV11-2 to TRBJ2-7; 9 positions agree with TRBD1. The germline V gene has CDR1 SGHAT and CDR2 FQNNGV. The CDR3 extends over 12 amino acids. The CDR3 DNA is TGTGCCAACAGCCTGGGACAGGGTGATATATACTTC. Protein sequence: CANSLGQGDIYF.

The genes are TRBV6-5 and TRBJ2-5, with 7 bases aligning to TRBD2. With 2 bases clipped from V and 8 bases from J, the junction kept 11 bases outside the gene matches. The CDR3 spans 15 residues. Per the germline V gene, CDR1 is MNHEY and CDR2 is SVGAGI. CDR3 in DNA: TGTGCCAGCAGTTACGAAGGACTAGTGGGACCAACCCAGTACTTC. Its protein product is CASSYEGLVGPTQYF.

There are many counts of this clonotype. The chain combines TRBV5-4 with TRBJ2-4, with 9 nucleotides matching TRBD2. The CDR3 length is 18 residues. Germline V gene sequence: CDR1 SGHNT, CDR2 YYREEE (reference sequence). Germline trimming cut 3 bases from V and 0 bases from J; bases unmatched to any gene: 10. CDR3 DNA: TGTGCCAGCAGCTGGACCGGAGGCGGGAGGGAAGCCAAAAACATTCAGTACTTC. It specifies CASSWTGGGREAKNIQYF.